The rows below give T cell receptor beta chains drawn from one sample of a study of blood T cell repertoires in COVID-19. Libraries were prepared by immunoSEQ multiplex PCR; TCRdb keeps only in-frame clonotypes and omits some of them. The table shows approximately 100,000 clones, with approximately 82% occurring only once. The sequencing input was peripheral blood. The source of these receptors is a man in his sixties or seventies with acute or convalescent COVID-19. CDR3s include the opening cysteine and the closing phenylalanine or tryptophan.

v_gene	j_gene	CDR3aa
TRBV7-3	TRBJ1-1	CASSLYRDSEAFF
TRBV30	TRBJ2-5	CAWGFSGVIGETQYF
TRBV7-7	TRBJ2-7	CASSLSAGPYEQYF
TRBV7-7	TRBJ2-3	CASSREGGTTDTQYF
TRBV19	TRBJ1-5	CASSTQDRGSNQPQHF
TRBV5-5	TRBJ2-5	CASSRTPAGFDQETQYF
TRBV6-5	TRBJ1-1	CASSSPGTANTEAFF
TRBV5-4	TRBJ1-1	CASSPQLYGEAFF
TRBV7-9	TRBJ2-7	CASSTLTSGRSYEQYF
TRBV29-1	TRBJ2-1	CSARANGDEQFF
TRBV7-9	TRBJ1-1	CASSLLTGINTEAFF
TRBV19	TRBJ1-1	CASSRDRDPTEAFF
TRBV20-1	TRBJ1-2	CSAREGYGYTF
TRBV6-2/TRBV6-3	TRBJ2-1	CASSSSSANSYNEQFF
TRBV6-6	TRBJ1-4	CASTLDGRGRELFF